This entry concerns a single T cell receptor (beta chain). The sample is drawn from a study of T cell responses to AZD1222 COVID-19 vaccine. Some clones are missing from TCRdb's copy, which holds only in-frame ones; the method was immunoSEQ multiplex PCR. The data show about 120,000 clones, with roughly 92% seen just once and around 1.7% held by the top ten. CDR3 length: 13 amino acids. Trimming stripped 8 bases from V and 4 bases from J, with 14 bases between. Germline loops: CDR1 MNHEY, CDR2 SVGAGI. Sequenced material: peripheral blood, taken on day 0 of AZD1222 vaccination. The V and J genes are TRBV6-5 and TRBJ1-2; possibly TRBD1 for D (6 bases). This TCR derives from an adult in good health. The DNA for the CDR3 is TGTGCCAGCGCCTCGAGGGGGGTCTATGGCTACACCTTC. Its protein product is CASASRGVYGYTF.